This TCR beta chain comes out of a study of blood T cells in healthy people across ages. PCR was performed a second time for roughly 7 to 11 cycles using a sample-barcoded 5' primer and a J-beta primer mix. TCRdb processed the 5' RACE reads anew with MiXCR; each CDR3 protein has one entry. In the table there are roughly 700,000 distinct CDR3 sequences, 20% to 25% of which are singletons. This CDR3 is 14 amino acids long. Germline CDR1 reads LNHDA; CDR2 reads SQIVND (reference sequence). V lost 4 bases and J 8 bases, leaving 15 bases between the germline ends. These same data were also listed under a study on T cells of mothers and their children.

Sequencing was performed on blood. The chain couples TRBV19 to TRBJ2-4; tentatively, D is TRBD2 (6 bases). The clonotype originates from a boy aged 5-17 years in good health. CDR3 sequence reads: CASSKAEGPDIQYF. CDR3 nucleotides: TGTGCCAGTAGTAAAGCGGAGGGCCCGGACATTCAGTACTTC.